This passage covers 16 T cell receptor beta chains from one sample sequenced in a study of CXCR3-negative and CXCR3-positive naive CD8 T cells. Via 5' RACE with UMI labels, TRB cDNA libraries were prepared. TCRdb re-called the 5' RACE reads and shows each CDR3 protein once, DNA omitted. This listing includes over 45,000 distinct CDR3 sequences. Sequenced input: naive CXCR3- CD8+ T cells from blood. Stated subset: CD45RO-CCR7+CD27+CD95- naive CD8+ T cells lacking CXCR3 (TNR3-). The receptors were gathered from a human donor in good health. Some clones in this sample may be carry-over from other donors' samples.

The V and J genes are TRBV5-1 and TRBJ2-1; the TCRdb call, TRBD2, lacks DNA for checking. This CDR3 spans 15 amino acids. CDR1 is SGHRS and CDR2 is YFSETQ in the germline V gene. CDR3 sequence: CASSLGIGGYNEQFF.

V is TRBV11-3 and J is TRBJ2-3; TCRdb lists TRBD1, though no DNA is available to test this call. In germline, CDR1 is SGHNT, CDR2 YENEEA. There are 16 residues in the CDR3. CDR3 sequence: CASSLRLGQGQDTQYF.

The V and J genes are TRBV20-1 and TRBJ2-7; TCRdb gives TRBD1 as the D gene, but with no DNA this cannot be confirmed. The CDR3 spans 14 residues. In germline, CDR1 is DFQATT, CDR2 SNEGSKA (reference sequence). CDR3 in amino acids: CSARDRGGLYEQYF.

CDR3 sequence: CASSSTGGQDIQYF. The V call is TRBV5-1, the J call TRBJ2-4; the D call of TRBD1 rests on TCRdb alone, since no DNA is present to check it. There are 14 residues in the CDR3. The germline V gene has CDR1 SGHRS and CDR2 YFSETQ.

The chain has TRBV28 and TRBJ2-3; TCRdb indicates TRBD1, and absent DNA this call remains unverified. This CDR3 comprises 15 residues. Germline CDR1 MDHEN, CDR2 SYDVKM. The CDR3 here is CASRPGTASTDTQYF.

This rearrangement joins TRBV12-5 to TRBJ2-1; there is no DNA to check the TCRdb D call of TRBD2. In germline, CDR1 is LGHNT, CDR2 FRNRAP. This CDR3 has 17 residues. This chain's CDR3 is CASGLERLAGGYNEQFF.

The chain joins TRBV5-1 to TRBJ1-1; with no DNA, the TCRdb D assignment of TRBD1 cannot be verified. CDR1 and CDR2 (germline): SGHRS, YFSETQ. This CDR3 region has 14 residues. CDR3 loop: CASTSGRGGTEALF. Variable domain in full (rest from reference TRBV5-1 and TRBJ1-1): KAGVTQTPRYLIKTRGQQVTLSCSPISGHRSVSWYQQTPGQGLQFLFEYFSETQRNKGNFPGRFSGRQFSNSRSEMNVSTLELGDSALYLCASTSGRGGTEALFGQGTRLTVV.

This chain links TRBV7-9 with TRBJ2-7. In germline, CDR1 is SEHNR, CDR2 FQNEAQ (reference sequence). This CDR3 comprises 14 residues. CDR3 in amino acids: CASSFSADLYEQYF.

This chain connects TRBV29-1 to TRBJ2-5. There are 12 residues in the CDR3. Germline CDR1 is SQVTM and CDR2 is ANQGSEA. The CDR3 sequence is CSVEEYQETQYF. The full variable domain, rest sourced from reference TRBV29-1 and TRBJ2-5, is SAVISQKPSRDICQRGTSLTIQCQVDSQVTMMFWYRQQPGQSLTLIATANQGSEATYESGFVIDKFPISRPNLTFSTLTVSNMSPEDSSIYLCSVEEYQETQYFGPGTRLLVL.

The gene calls are TRBV7-6 and TRBJ1-2; the D call from TCRdb, TRBD1, cannot be confirmed without DNA. CDR1 is SGHVS, CDR2 FNYEAQ, per germline. The CDR3 sequence is 14 residues long. CDR3 sequence reads: CASSPGQNPYGYTF.

The chain has TRBV4-1 and TRBJ2-1; TCRdb's assignment of TRBD2 cannot be checked, as there is no DNA. Germline loops: CDR1 MGHRA, CDR2 YSYEKL. This CDR3 has 17 residues. CDR3 region: CASSQQGVAAVGNEQFF.

The CDR3 region is CSVFFMGGYEQYF. The chain uses TRBV29-1 and TRBJ2-7; TCRdb's D call of TRBD1 is untestable without DNA. Germline CDR1 SQVTM, CDR2 ANQGSEA. This CDR3 has 13 amino acids.

This chain uses TRBV10-1 with TRBJ1-6. Germline-derived CDR1 and CDR2 are WNHNN and SYGVQD (reference sequence). This CDR3 is 15 amino acids long. The CDR3 here is CASSVEGGRNSPLHF.

The chain is built from TRBV29-1 and TRBJ2-2. CDR3 length: 13 amino acids. Germline CDR1 SQVTM, CDR2 ANQGSEA. CDR3 region: CSVERENTGELFF.

The chain recombines TRBV4-2 with TRBJ2-7; TCRdb's D call, TRBD2, is unchecked because there is no DNA. Germline CDR1 is LGHNA and CDR2 is YNFKEQ. This CDR3 has 16 residues. CDR3 in amino acids: CASSQDGTSGGYEQYF.

The chain combines TRBV12-3 or TRBV12-4 with TRBJ1-1. The CDR3 loop spans 15 amino acids. This CDR3 reads CASSFAGLGNTEAFF.